These 7 T cell receptor beta chains were all obtained from the same sample, sequenced in a study of beta chain features in type 1 diabetes. Overall study findings and caveats: Moderately but significantly shorter TCRB CDR3s were found in Type 1 diabetes patients in all four CD4+ subsets.

The isolated RNA, all of it, was reverse transcribed, so expressed TCRB transcripts were what got sequenced. The protocol was immunoSEQ multiplex PCR, while the TCRdb copy is restricted to in-frame clones and leaves out a portion. The data contain 550,000 to 850,000 clones, about an eighth of them singletons. Their cognate antigens are unknown. Sequences were obtained from naive CD4+ T cells from blood. The receptors shown here come from a man between 18 and 29 years old with type 1 diabetes.

This clone has more than one count but fewer than ten. This CDR3 is also generated by other DNA sequences in the sample. The rearrangement joins TRBV5-6 to TRBJ1-1; D remains ambiguous. Looked up from germline, CDR1 is SGHDT and CDR2 is YYEEEE. This CDR3 contains 12 residues. Trimming removed 1 base from V and 6 bases from J, with 7 bases in between. CDR3 DNA sequence: TGTGCCAGCAGCTTGCGGGCAGCTGAAGCTTTCTTT. It translates to CASSLRAAEAFF.

V gene TRBV6-6 combines with J gene TRBJ2-1; D possibly corresponds to TRBD2 (5 bases). The CDR3 length is 12 residues. Germline assignment: CDR1 MNHNY and CDR2 SVGAGI (reference sequence). V lost 6 bases, J lost 4 bases, and 7 bases lay in between. This CDR3 reads CASSRGYNEQFF. The CDR3, as DNA: TGTGCCAGCAGCCGCGGGTACAATGAGCAGTTCTTC.

The chain combines TRBV18 with TRBJ1-2; a weak D match, TRBD1 (5 bases). The germline V and J ends were trimmed by 6 bases and 3 bases, with 11 bases remaining between them. CDR1 is KGHSH and CDR2 is LQKENI in the germline V gene. CDR3 size: 13 residues. CDR3 sequence: CASSDQGDYGYTF. Here the CDR3 DNA reads TGTGCCAGCTCCGACCAGGGAGACTATGGCTACACCTTC.

A few counts support this clone. The rearrangement joins TRBV7-9 to TRBJ1-4, with 11 bases aligning to TRBD1. The length of the CDR3 is 15 residues. The germline V gene has CDR1 SEHNR and CDR2 FQNEAQ (reference sequence). V trimming: 4 bases; J trimming: 6 bases; junction bases outside the gene matches: 4. In DNA form, the CDR3 reads TGTGCCAGCAGCTCGCCGGGACAGGGGGATGAAAAACTGTTTTTT. Translation: CASSSPGQGDEKLFF.

The chain has TRBV30 and TRBJ1-2; TRBD1 matches at 7 bases. The V and J ends lost 4 bases and 4 bases, in that order; junction bases with no gene match: 12. From germline, CDR1 is GTSNPN and CDR2 SVGIG (reference sequence). The CDR3 length is 15 residues. The DNA of the CDR3 is TGTGCCTGGATTCCCCGGGACAGAAGGGGCTATGGCTACACCTTC. This codes for CAWIPRDRRGYGYTF. The entire variable domain, with the rest obtained from reference TRBV30 and TRBJ1-2, is as follows: SQTIHQWPATLVQPVGSPLSLECTVEGTSNPNLYWYRQAAGRGLQLLFYSVGIGQISSEVPQNLSASRPQDRQFILSSKKLLLSDSGFYLCAWIPRDRRGYGYTFGSGTRLTVV.

The genes are TRBV5-6 and TRBJ1-4, with a weak D call TRBD1 (6 bases). V was trimmed by 2 bases and J by 6 bases, leaving 11 bases between them. The CDR3 runs to 14 residues. CDR1 is SGHDT, CDR2 YYEEEE, per germline. The DNA for the CDR3 is TGTGCCAGCAGCTTACGGGACACGGATGAAAAACTGTTTTTT. Translated: CASSLRDTDEKLFF.

A few counts support this clone. The chain uses TRBV7-3 and TRBJ1-6; D uncertain. V gave up 5 bases and J gave up 8 bases, with 10 bases separating them. The CDR3 runs 13 residues. CDR1 and CDR2 from the germline V gene are SGHTA and FQGTGA. CDR3 amino acids: CASSPQRDSPLHF. CDR3 coding DNA: TGTGCCAGCAGCCCTCAGAGGGATTCACCCCTCCACTTT.